This TCR beta chain was captured in a study of cytomegalovirus exposure and HLA in healthy donors. Findings and limits, study-wide: Sequencing likely produced, as an artifact, a cluster of highly shared sequence variants. Excluded: some indistinguishable V segments such as TRBV6-2 and TRBV6-3. In a later analysis, V- and J-gene trimming of beta chains associated with a DCLRE1C missense variant, replicated independently.

PCR used 60 Vbeta primers and 13 Jbeta primers. TCRdb's copy holds only in-frame clones and misses some; the assay was immunoSEQ multiplex PCR. This table holds over 130,000 clones, around 75% found once. In germline, CDR1 is SGHDN, CDR2 FVKESK. The CDR3 has 17 amino acids. V lost 5 bases to trimming and J lost 7 bases, with 23 bases between them. Worth noting for this clone: Its antigen is currently unknown.

The chain recombines TRBV14 with TRBJ1-4; D is possibly TRBD1 (6 bases). This clonotype was obtained from a woman aged 30 to 39 in good health and CMV-seronegative. Source material: PBMCs. The CDR3, as DNA: TGTGCCAGCAGCAAAAACAGGGACCCGGGCCGGGGTGAAAAACTGTTTTTT. Translation: CASSKNRDPGRGEKLFF.